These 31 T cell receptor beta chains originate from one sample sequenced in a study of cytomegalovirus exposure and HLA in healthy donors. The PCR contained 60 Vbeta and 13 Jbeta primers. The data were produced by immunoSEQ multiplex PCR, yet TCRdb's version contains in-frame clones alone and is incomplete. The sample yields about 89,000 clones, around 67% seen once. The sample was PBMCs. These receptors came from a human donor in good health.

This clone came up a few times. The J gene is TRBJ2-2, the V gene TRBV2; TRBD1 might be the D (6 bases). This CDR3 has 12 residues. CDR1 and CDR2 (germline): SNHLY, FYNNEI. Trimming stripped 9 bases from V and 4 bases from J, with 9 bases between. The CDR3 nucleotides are TGTGCCAGGACAGGACTCACCGGGGAGCTGTTTTTT. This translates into CARTGLTGELFF.

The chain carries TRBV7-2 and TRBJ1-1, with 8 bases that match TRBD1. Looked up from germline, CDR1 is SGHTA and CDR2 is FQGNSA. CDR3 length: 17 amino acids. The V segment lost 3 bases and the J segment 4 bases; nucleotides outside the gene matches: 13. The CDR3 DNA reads TGTGCCAGCAGCTTTGGGTTCAGGGGGCGGGGAAGCACTGAAGCTTTCTTT. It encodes CASSFGFRGRGSTEAFF.

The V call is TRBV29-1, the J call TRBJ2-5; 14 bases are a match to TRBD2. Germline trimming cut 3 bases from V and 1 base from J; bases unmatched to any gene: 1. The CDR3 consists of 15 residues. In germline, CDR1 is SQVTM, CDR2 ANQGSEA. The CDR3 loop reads CSVEGTSGGQETQYF. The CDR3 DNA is TGCAGCGTTGAGGGGACTAGCGGGGGCCAAGAGACCCAGTACTTC.

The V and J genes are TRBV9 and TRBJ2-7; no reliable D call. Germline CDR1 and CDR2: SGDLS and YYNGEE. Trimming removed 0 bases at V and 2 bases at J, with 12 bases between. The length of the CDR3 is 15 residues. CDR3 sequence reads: CASSVGITTTYEQYF. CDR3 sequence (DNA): TGTGCCAGCAGCGTAGGTATCACTACGACCTACGAGCAGTACTTC.

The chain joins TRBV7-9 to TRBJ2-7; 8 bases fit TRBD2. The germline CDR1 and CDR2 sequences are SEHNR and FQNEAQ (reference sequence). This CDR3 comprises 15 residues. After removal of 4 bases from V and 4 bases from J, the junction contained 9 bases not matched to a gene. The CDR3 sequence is CASSSPGLGAYEQYF. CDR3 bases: TGTGCCAGCAGCTCTCCGGGACTAGGGGCTTACGAGCAGTACTTC.

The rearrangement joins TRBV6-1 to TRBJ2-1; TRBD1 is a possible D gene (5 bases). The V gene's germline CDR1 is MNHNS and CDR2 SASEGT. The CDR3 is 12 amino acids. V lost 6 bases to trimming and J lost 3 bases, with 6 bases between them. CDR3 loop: CASRDSYNEQFF. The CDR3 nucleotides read TGTGCCAGCAGAGACAGCTACAATGAGCAGTTCTTC.

The CDR3 loop reads CASTSGTNTGELFF. CDR3 nucleotides: TGTGCCAGCACAAGCGGGACGAACACCGGGGAGCTGTTTTTT. The chain couples TRBV14 to TRBJ2-2, with TRBD2 identical over 7 bases. The junction had 2 bases not matched to a gene; V was cut back by 7 bases and J by 0 bases. This CDR3 has 14 amino acids. CDR1 and CDR2 from the germline V gene are SGHDN and FVKESK.

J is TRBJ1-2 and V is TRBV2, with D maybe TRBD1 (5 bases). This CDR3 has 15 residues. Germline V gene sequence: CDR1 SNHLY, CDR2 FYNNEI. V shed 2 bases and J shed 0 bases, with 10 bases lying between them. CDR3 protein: CASSEQGGSNYGYTF. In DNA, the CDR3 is TGTGCCAGCAGTGAACAGGGAGGCTCTAACTATGGCTACACCTTC.

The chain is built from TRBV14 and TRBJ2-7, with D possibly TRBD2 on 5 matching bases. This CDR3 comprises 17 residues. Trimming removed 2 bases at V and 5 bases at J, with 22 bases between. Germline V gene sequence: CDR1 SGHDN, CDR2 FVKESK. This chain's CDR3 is CASSQTDLRGGINEQYF. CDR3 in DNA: TGTGCCAGCAGCCAAACCGACCTTCGGGGTGGCATCAACGAGCAGTACTTC. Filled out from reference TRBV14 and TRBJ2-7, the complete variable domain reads EAGVTQFPSHSVIEKGQTVTLRCDPISGHDNLYWYRRVMGKEIKFLLHFVKESKQDESGMPNNRFLAERTGGTYSTLKVQPAELEDSGVYFCASSQTDLRGGINEQYFGPGTRLTVT.

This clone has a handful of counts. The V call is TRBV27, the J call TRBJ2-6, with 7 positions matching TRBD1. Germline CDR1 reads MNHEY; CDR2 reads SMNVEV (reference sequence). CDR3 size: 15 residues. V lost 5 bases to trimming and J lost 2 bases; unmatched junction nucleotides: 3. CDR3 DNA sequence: TGTGCCAGCAGTGAGGGGGCCACTGGGGCCAACGTCCTGACTTTC. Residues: CASSEGATGANVLTF.

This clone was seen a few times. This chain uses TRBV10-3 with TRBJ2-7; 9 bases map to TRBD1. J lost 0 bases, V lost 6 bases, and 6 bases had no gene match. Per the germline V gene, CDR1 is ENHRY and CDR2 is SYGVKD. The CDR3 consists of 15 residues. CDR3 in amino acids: CAIRPGQGGSYEQYF. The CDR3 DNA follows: TGTGCCATCAGGCCGGGACAGGGCGGCTCCTACGAGCAGTACTTC.

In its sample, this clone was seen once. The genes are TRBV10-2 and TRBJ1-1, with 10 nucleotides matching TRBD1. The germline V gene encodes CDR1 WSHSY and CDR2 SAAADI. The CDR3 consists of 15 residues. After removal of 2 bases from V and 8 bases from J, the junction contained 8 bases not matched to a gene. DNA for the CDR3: TGCGCCAGCAGTGAGACTATAGGGACAGGGGTCGAAGCTTTCTTT. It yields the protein CASSETIGTGVEAFF.

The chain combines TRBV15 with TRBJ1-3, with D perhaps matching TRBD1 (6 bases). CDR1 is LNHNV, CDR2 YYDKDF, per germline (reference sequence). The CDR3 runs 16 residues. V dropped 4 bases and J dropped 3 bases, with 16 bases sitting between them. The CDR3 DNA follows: TGTGCCACCAGCATTGCCTGGGGGGGGCATGGAAACACCATATATTTT. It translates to CATSIAWGGHGNTIYF. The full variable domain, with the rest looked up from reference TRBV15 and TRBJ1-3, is DAMVIQNPRYQVTQFGKPVTLSCSQTLNHNVMYWYQQKSSQAPKLLFHYYDKDFNNEADTPDNFQSRRPNTSFCFLDIRSPGLGDTAMYLCATSIAWGGHGNTIYFGEGSWLTVV.

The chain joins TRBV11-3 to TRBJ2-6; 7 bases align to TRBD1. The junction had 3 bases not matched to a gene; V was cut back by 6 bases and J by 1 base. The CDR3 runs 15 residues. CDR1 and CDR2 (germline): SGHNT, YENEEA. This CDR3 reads CASSPRGSGANVLTF. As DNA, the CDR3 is TGTGCCAGCAGTCCCAGGGGGTCTGGGGCCAACGTCCTGACTTTC.

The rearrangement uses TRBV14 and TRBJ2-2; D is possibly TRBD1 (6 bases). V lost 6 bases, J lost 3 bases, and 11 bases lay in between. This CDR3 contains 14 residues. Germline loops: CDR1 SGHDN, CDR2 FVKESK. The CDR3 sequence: CASSNRVDTGELFF. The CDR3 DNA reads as TGTGCCAGCAGTAACAGGGTGGACACCGGGGAGCTGTTTTTT.

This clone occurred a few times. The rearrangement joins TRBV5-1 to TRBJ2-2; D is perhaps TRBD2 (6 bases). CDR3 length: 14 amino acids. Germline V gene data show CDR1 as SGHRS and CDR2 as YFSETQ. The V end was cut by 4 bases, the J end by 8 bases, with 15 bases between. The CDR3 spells CASSLISGEGELFF. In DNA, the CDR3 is TGCGCCAGCAGCCTGATTTCGGGGGAGGGGGAGCTGTTTTTT.

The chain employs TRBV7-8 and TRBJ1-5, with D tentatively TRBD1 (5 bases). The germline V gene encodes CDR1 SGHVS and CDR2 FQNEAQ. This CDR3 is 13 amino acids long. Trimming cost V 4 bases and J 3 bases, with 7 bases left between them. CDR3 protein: CASSSRVNQPQHF. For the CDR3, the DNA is TGTGCCAGCAGCTCCAGGGTCAATCAGCCCCAGCATTTT.

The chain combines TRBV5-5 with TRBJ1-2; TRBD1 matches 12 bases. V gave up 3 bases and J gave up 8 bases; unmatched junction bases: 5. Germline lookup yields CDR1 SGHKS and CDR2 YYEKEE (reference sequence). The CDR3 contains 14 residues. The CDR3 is CASSSRDRGRGYTF. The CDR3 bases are TGTGCCAGCAGCTCCCGGGACAGGGGGCGCGGCTACACCTTC.

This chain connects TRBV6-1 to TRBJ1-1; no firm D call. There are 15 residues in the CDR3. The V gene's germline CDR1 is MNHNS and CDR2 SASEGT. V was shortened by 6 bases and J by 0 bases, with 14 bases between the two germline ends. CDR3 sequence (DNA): TGTGCCAGCAGACTCGACACTTACATGAACACTGAAGCTTTCTTT. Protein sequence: CASRLDTYMNTEAFF.

The CDR3 sequence is CASRGPGTQYF. The CDR3 region has the DNA TGTGCCAGCAGGGGGCCCGGGACCCAGTACTTC. The chain has TRBV5-8 and TRBJ2-5; a weak D match, TRBD1 (5 bases). The germline V gene has CDR1 SGHTS and CDR2 YDEGEE. The CDR3 is made up of 11 amino acids. Trimming removed 5 bases from V and 7 bases from J, with 9 bases in between.

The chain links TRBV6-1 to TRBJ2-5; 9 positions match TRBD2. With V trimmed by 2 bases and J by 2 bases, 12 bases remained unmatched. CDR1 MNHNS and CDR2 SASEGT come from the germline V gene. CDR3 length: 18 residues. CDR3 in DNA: TGTGCCAGCAGTGAATGGTTTTTAGCGGGGGACGAACAAGAGACCCAGTACTTC. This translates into CASSEWFLAGDEQETQYF.

The DNA for the CDR3 is TGCAGCGTCGGAGCGGGGAGAGGCGAGCAGTACTTC. It encodes CSVGAGRGEQYF. The chain uses TRBV29-1 and TRBJ2-5, with TRBD2 matching 7 bases. The J call is doubtful: the DNA matches TRBJ2-7 better. The germline V gene encodes CDR1 SQVTM and CDR2 ANQGSEA. This CDR3 region has 12 residues.

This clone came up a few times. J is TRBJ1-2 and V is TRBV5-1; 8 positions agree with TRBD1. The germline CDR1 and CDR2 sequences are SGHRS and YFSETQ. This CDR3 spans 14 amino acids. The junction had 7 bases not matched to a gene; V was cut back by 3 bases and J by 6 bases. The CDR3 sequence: CASSSGQGVDGYTF. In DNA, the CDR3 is TGCGCCAGCAGCTCCGGACAGGGAGTAGATGGCTACACCTTC.

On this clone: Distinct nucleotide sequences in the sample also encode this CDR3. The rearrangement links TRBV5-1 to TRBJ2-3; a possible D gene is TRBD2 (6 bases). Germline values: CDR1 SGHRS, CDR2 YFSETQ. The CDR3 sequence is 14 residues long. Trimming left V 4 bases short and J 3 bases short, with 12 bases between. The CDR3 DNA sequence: TGCGCCAGCAGCCCCACGGCGGGGACAGATACGCAGTATTTT. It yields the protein CASSPTAGTDTQYF.

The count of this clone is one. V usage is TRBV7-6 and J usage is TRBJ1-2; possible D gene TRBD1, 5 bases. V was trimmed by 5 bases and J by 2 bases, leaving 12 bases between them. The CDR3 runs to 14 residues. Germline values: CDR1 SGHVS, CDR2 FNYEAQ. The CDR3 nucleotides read TGTGCCAGCAGCGCGGGGGTATCGAACTATGGCTACACCTTC. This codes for CASSAGVSNYGYTF.

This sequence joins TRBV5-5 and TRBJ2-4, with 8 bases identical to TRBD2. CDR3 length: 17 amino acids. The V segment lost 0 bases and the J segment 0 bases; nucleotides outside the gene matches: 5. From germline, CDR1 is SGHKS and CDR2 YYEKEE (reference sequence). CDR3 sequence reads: CASSLAAGGGAKNIQYF. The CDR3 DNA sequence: TGTGCCAGCAGCTTGGCCGCGGGGGGAGGAGCCAAAAACATTCAGTACTTC.

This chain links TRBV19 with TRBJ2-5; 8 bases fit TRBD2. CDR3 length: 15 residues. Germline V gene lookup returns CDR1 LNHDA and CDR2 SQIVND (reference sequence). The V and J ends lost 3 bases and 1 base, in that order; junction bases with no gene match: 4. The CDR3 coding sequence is TGTGCCAGTAGTATTGTGCGGGGGGCCCAAGAGACCCAGTACTTC. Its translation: CASSIVRGAQETQYF.

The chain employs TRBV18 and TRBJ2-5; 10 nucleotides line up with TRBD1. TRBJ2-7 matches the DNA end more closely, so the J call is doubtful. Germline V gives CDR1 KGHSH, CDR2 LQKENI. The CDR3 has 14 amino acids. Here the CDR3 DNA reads TGTGCCAGCTCACCCGGGACAGGGGATAACGAGCAGTACTTC. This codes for CASSPGTGDNEQYF.

CDR3 in amino acids: CASSRDSGAYNEQFF. CDR3 in DNA: TGTGCCAGCAGCAGGGATAGCGGGGCCTACAATGAGCAGTTCTTC. The J gene is TRBJ2-1, the V gene TRBV7-2, with TRBD2 matching 8 bases. V gave up 5 bases and J gave up 2 bases; unmatched junction bases: 5. CDR1 SGHTA and CDR2 FQGNSA come from the germline V gene. This CDR3 region has 15 residues.

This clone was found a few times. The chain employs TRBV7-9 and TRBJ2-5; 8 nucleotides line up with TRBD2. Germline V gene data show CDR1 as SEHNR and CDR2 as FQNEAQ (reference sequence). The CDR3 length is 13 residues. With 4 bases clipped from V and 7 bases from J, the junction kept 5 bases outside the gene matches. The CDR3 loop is CASSYAGGPTQYF. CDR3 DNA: TGTGCCAGCAGCTATGCGGGGGGACCGACCCAGTACTTC.

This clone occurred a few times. CDR3 amino acids: CASSLGSLAGVYEQYF. The CDR3 nucleotides read TGTGCCAGCAGCTTAGGATCCCTAGCGGGAGTTTACGAGCAGTACTTC. J is TRBJ2-7 and V is TRBV7-2; TRBD2 agrees at 10 bases. The CDR3 covers 16 residues. Germline trimming cut 1 base from V and 4 bases from J; bases unmatched to any gene: 7. Germline V gives CDR1 SGHTA, CDR2 FQGNSA.